One TCR beta chain is described in this entry. The source of the sample is a study of blood T cell repertoires in COVID-19. Trimming took 0 bases from V and 3 from J, leaving 11 bases between them. From germline, CDR1 is LGHDT and CDR2 YNNKEL (reference sequence). CDR3 size: 15 residues. Patients in Seattle were enrolled during active infection, then followed longitudinally. Authors' data handling: It was from reference gene primer amplification that nucleated cell counts were estimated. The table came from immunoSEQ multiplex PCR; TCRdb's copy has only in-frame clones and leaves some out. V, J and clone size are taken as reported in that table, and D and trimming were inferred from the DNA itself. The sample carries more than 80,000 clones, 87% recorded once.

This TCR came from a woman aged 60-70 years with COVID-19, enrolled during active disease. Sequencing was done on a sample of peripheral blood. V and J are TRBV3-1 (or the pseudogene TRBV3-2) and TRBJ1-2, with D possibly being TRBD1 (5 bases). The CDR3 is CASSQDHRGYYGYTF. CDR3 DNA sequence: TGTGCCAGCAGCCAAGATCATCGGGGGTACTATGGCTACACCTTC.